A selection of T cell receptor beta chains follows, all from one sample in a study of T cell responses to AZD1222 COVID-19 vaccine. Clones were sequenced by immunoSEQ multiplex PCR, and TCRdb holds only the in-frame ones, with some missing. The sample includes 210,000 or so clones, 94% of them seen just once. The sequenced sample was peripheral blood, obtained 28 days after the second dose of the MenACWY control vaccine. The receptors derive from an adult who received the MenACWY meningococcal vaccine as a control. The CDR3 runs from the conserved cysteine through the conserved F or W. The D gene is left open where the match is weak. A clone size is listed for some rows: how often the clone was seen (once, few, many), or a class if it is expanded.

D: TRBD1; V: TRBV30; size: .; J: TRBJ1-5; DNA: TGTGCCTGTCAGGGGGATGGCAATCAGCCCCAGCATTTT; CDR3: CACQGDGNQPQHF
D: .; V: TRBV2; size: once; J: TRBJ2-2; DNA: TGTGCCAGCAGTTCCAACCGTCTGAACACCGGGGAGCTGTTTTTT; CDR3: CASSSNRLNTGELFF
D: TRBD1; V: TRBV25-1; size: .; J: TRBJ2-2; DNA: TGTGCCAGCAGTGAATGGGACAGGGGGGTGAACACCGGGGAGCTGTTTTTT; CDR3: CASSEWDRGVNTGELFF
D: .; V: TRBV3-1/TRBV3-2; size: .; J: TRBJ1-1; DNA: TGTGCCAGCAGCCAAGATCTGGAGGGTTTCACTGAAGCTTTCTTT; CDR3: CASSQDLEGFTEAFF
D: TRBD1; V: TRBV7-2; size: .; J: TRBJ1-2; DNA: TGTGCCAGCAGCCAGAAAGGACCGACAGGGGACCGTAACTATGGCTACACCTTC; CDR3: CASSQKGPTGDRNYGYTF
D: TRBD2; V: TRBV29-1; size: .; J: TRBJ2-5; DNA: TGCAGCGTCACAGGGCGGGGGGAGGCCCAGTACTTC; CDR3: CSVTGRGEAQYF
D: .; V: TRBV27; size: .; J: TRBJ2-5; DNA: TGTGCCAGCAGTTTATTAGCAGAAGAGACCCAGTACTTC; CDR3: CASSLLAEETQYF
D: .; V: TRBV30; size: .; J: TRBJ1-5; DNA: TGTGCCTGGAGCTTTGGACAGAATAGCAATCAGCCCCAGCATTTT; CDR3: CAWSFGQNSNQPQHF
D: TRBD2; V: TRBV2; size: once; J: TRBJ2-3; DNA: TGTGCCAGCAGCGCTAGACGATCCCCGGGACTACCTGGCGGCGCCTCCACAGATACGCAGTATTTT; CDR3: CASSARRSPGLPGGASTDTQYF
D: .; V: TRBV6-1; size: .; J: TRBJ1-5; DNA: TGTGCCAGCAGTGAAGAGGTTCCCCATCAGCCCCAGCATTTT; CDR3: CASSEEVPHQPQHF
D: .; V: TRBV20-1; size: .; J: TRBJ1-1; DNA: TGCACTCCTTTCATCAACACTGAAGCTTTCTTT; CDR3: CTPFINTEAFF
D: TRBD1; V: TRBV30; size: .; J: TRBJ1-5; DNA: TGTGCCTGGAGTGTCGACAGGGATCAGCCCCAGCATTTT; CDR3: CAWSVDRDQPQHF
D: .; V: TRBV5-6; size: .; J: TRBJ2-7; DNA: TGTGCCAGCAGCTGGCTGACGGACTACGAGCAGTACTTC; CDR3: CASSWLTDYEQYF
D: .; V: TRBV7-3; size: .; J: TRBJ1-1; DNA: TGTGCCAGCAGTTTGACTGCCTCTGACACTGAAGCTTTCTTT; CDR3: CASSLTASDTEAFF
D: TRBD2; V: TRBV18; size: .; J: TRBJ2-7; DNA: TGTGCCAGCTCACCGACTAGCGGGAGTAACGAGCAGTACTTC; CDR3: CASSPTSGSNEQYF
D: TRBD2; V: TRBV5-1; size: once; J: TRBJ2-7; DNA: TGCGCCAGCAGCCTTACTAGCGGGACCCCCTACGAGCAGTACTTC; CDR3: CASSLTSGTPYEQYF
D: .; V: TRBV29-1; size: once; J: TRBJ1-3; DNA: TGCAGCGTGGGACCGGGCGGAAACACCATATATTTT; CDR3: CSVGPGGNTIYF
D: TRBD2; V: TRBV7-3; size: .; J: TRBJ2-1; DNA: TGTGCCAGCAGCCCGGATGCGCTAGCGGGGGTTAGGAATGAGCAGTTCTTC; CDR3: CASSPDALAGVRNEQFF
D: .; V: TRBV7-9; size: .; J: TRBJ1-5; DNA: TGTGCCAGCAGCTTCGAAGGCGGGACTCAGCCCCAGCATTTT; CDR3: CASSFEGGTQPQHF
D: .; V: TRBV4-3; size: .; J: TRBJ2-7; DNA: TGCGCCAGCAGCCAAGCGGGGAGAAGCTACGAGCAGTACTTC; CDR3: CASSQAGRSYEQYF
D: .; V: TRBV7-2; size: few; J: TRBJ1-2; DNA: TGTGCCAGCAGCAAAAGGGGCCAGATCTATGGCTACACCTTC; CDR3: CASSKRGQIYGYTF
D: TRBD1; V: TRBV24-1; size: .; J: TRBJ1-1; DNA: TGTGCCACCAGTGATCGGACAGGGAAATCGGGTGAAGCTTTCTTT; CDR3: CATSDRTGKSGEAFF
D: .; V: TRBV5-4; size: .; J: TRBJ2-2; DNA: TGTGCCAGCAGTTCGAGATCTTTCCGAACCGGGGAGCTGTTTTTT; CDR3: CASSSRSFRTGELFF
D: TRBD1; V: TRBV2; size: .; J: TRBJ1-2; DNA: TGTGCCAGCAGTGAACATGCAGGGGGCTATGGCTACACCTTC; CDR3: CASSEHAGGYGYTF
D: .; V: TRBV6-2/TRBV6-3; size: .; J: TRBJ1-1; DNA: TGTGCCAGCAGTCGAGGGTACCCATCGAACACTGAAGCTTTCTTT; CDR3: CASSRGYPSNTEAFF
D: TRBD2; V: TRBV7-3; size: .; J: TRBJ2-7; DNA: TGTGCCAGCAGCCCACCACCGGGACTAGCCTACGAGCAGTACTTC; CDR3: CASSPPPGLAYEQYF
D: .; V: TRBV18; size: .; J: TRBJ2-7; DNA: TGTGCCAGCTCACCAGGCCAAGCGAACTCCTACGAGCAGTACTTC; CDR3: CASSPGQANSYEQYF
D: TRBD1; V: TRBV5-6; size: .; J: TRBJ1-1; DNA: TGTGCCAGCAGCAAGACAGGGATGAACACTGAAGCTTTCTTT; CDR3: CASSKTGMNTEAFF
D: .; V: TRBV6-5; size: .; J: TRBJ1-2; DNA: TGTGCCAGCAGTTACTCGACCGGCGCTTTCTATGGCTACACCTTC; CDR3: CASSYSTGAFYGYTF
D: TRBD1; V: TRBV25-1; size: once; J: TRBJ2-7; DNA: TGTGCCAGCGGTACCGGGACAGTTTACGAGCAGTACTTC; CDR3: CASGTGTVYEQYF
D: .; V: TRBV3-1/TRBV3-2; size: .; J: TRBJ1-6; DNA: TGTGCCAGCAGCCAAGAAAAGAGGTCACCCCTCCACTTT; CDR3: CASSQEKRSPLHF
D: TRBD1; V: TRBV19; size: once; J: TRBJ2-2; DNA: TGTGCCAGTAAACAGGGGCCGAACACCGGGGAGCTGTTTTTT; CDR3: CASKQGPNTGELFF
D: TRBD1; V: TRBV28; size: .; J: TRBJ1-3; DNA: TGTGCCAGCAGTCAAACAGGGGCGGCTGGAAACACCATATATTTT; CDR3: CASSQTGAAGNTIYF